This entry lists 5 T cell receptor beta chains sequenced from one sample in a study of PD-1 blockade in classical Hodgkin lymphoma. There was relapse after autologous stem cell transplantation in every patient, and there was variation in brentuximab vedotin exposure. The table came from immunoSEQ multiplex PCR; TCRdb's copy has only in-frame clones and leaves some out. This table holds more than 10,000 clones, about 80% found once. The sequenced sample was peripheral blood mononuclear cells (PBMCs), obtained at baseline. These receptors were collected from a human donor with classical Hodgkin lymphoma.

The sample holds one count of this clone. This rearrangement joins TRBV29-1 to TRBJ2-7; 8 bases fit TRBD1. CDR1 is SQVTM and CDR2 is ANQGSEA in the germline V gene. V was clipped by 5 bases and J by 6 bases; unmatched bases: 18. The CDR3 has 16 amino acids. CDR3 region: CSVTGQGRGRGGEQYF. The DNA for the CDR3 is TGCAGCGTTACTGGACAGGGCAGGGGCCGGGGTGGCGAGCAGTACTTC.

This chain links TRBV30 with TRBJ1-4; D unresolved. This CDR3 comprises 11 residues. With 0 bases removed from V and 6 bases from J, the gap between germline ends came to 2 bases. CDR1 is GTSNPN, CDR2 SVGIG, per germline (reference sequence). CDR3: CAWSVDEKLFF. For the CDR3, the DNA is TGTGCCTGGAGTGTCGATGAAAAACTGTTTTTT. The full variable domain, its missing parts supplied by reference TRBV30 and TRBJ1-4, is SQTIHQWPATLVQPVGSPLSLECTVEGTSNPNLYWYRQAAGRGLQLLFYSVGIGQISSEVPQNLSASRPQDRQFILSSKKLLLSDSGFYLCAWSVDEKLFFGSGTQLSVL.

The chain links TRBV11-2 to TRBJ2-3, with D maybe TRBD1 (5 bases). V dropped 1 base and J dropped 1 base, with 15 bases sitting between them. Germline lookup yields CDR1 SGHAT and CDR2 FQNNGV. The CDR3 covers 17 residues. The CDR3 region is CASSLGSRGWGTDTQYF. The DNA for the CDR3 is TGTGCCAGCAGCTTAGGGAGTAGGGGTTGGGGCACAGATACGCAGTATTTT.

This chain joins TRBV19 and TRBJ1-6; D perhaps matches TRBD1 (6 bases). Per germline, CDR1 LNHDA and CDR2 SQIVND (reference sequence). V lost 7 bases and J 4 bases, leaving 11 bases between the germline ends. The CDR3 extends over 14 amino acids. CDR3 in DNA: TGTGCCAGTACCGGAGGACAGTATAATTCACCCCTCCACTTT. As protein: CASTGGQYNSPLHF.

This clone was found a few times. The gene calls are TRBV15 and TRBJ1-4, with no clear D. The germline V gene encodes CDR1 LNHNV and CDR2 YYDKDF (reference sequence). The CDR3 length is 16 residues. The germline V and J ends were trimmed by 0 bases and 1 base, with 9 bases remaining between them. CDR3 loop: CATSRDQAGTNEKLFF. In nucleotides, the CDR3 is TGTGCCACCAGCAGAGATCAAGCGGGAACTAATGAAAAACTGTTTTTT.